A single sample is the source of the 21 T cell receptor beta chains below, sequenced in a study of cytomegalovirus exposure and HLA in healthy donors (dated 2017 in TCRdb). Library preparation employed the immunoSEQ multiplex PCR assay. The multiplex PCR relied on a mix of 60 forward primers for TCR Vbeta segments and 13 reverse primers for TCR Jbeta segments. TCRdb provides this immuneACCESS table in a form limited to in-frame rearrangements. Some clones are lacking; in checked studies, under half of them reflect an unresolved V gene, and why the rest are absent is not known. The sample table lists some 200,000 clones, 87% of them with a count of one. More than 0.2% of the sample rests with the top ten. Sequencing was done on a sample of PBMCs. The receptors shown here come from a girl under three years old in good health and CMV-seronegative.

CDR3 residues: CASSWRGLRSYNEQFF. In nucleotides, the CDR3 is TGCGCCAGCAGCTGGCGGGGACTTCGCTCCTACAATGAGCAGTTCTTC. This chain joins TRBV5-1 and TRBJ2-1, with D possibly TRBD2 on 6 matching bases. The CDR3 runs 16 residues. Germline loops: CDR1 SGHRS, CDR2 YFSETQ. Trimming removed 3 bases from V and 0 bases from J, with 13 bases in between.

V is TRBV29-1 and J is TRBJ2-7; 8 bases align to TRBD2. The V gene end was trimmed by 8 bases and the J gene end by 0 bases; junction bases not matched to a gene: 6. This CDR3 region has 13 residues. Germline CDR1 is SQVTM and CDR2 is ANQGSEA. DNA of the CDR3: TGCAGCCCGATGACTAGCGCCTCCTACGAGCAGTACTTC. Its translation is CSPMTSASYEQYF.

The chain combines TRBV2 with TRBJ2-7, with 7 bases identical to TRBD2. The length of the CDR3 is 12 residues. V shed 8 bases and J 1 base; nucleotides not matched to a gene: 2. Germline CDR1 and CDR2: SNHLY and FYNNEI. This CDR3 reads CASGGGSYEQYF. The CDR3, as DNA: TGTGCCAGCGGGGGGGGTTCCTACGAGCAGTACTTC.

The chain employs TRBV4-1 and TRBJ2-1; TRBD2 matches 11 bases. The V and J ends lost 3 bases and 9 bases, in that order; junction bases with no gene match: 7. The V gene's germline CDR1 is MGHRA and CDR2 YSYEKL. This CDR3 spans 15 amino acids. CDR3 region: CASSHVTSGRSEQFF. For the CDR3, the DNA is TGCGCCAGCAGCCACGTAACTAGCGGGAGAAGTGAGCAGTTCTTC.

The chain is built from TRBV4-2 and TRBJ2-7; tentatively, D is TRBD1 (6 bases). The ends were cut back, 1 base at V and 3 bases at J, with 16 bases in the middle. CDR1 is LGHNA, CDR2 YNFKEQ, per germline. This CDR3 has 16 amino acids. This chain's CDR3 is CASSQVGPQGGYEQYF. CDR3 coding DNA: TGTGCCAGCAGCCAAGTAGGTCCTCAAGGGGGCTACGAGCAGTACTTC.

The chain links TRBV15 to TRBJ2-1; 8 nucleotides agree with TRBD2. V shed 1 base, J shed 4 bases, and the junction held 9 bases outside the gene matches. This CDR3 has 17 residues. Germline lookup yields CDR1 LNHNV and CDR2 YYDKDF (reference sequence). The CDR3 loop reads CATSRGRLSSGYNEQFF. The CDR3 region has the DNA TGTGCCACCAGCAGAGGGCGGTTGTCTAGCGGGTACAATGAGCAGTTCTTC.

This clone occurred once. The chain joins TRBV30 to TRBJ1-1; TRBD1 is a possible D gene (5 bases). The V gene's germline CDR1 is GTSNPN and CDR2 SVGIG (reference sequence). V lost 0 bases and J 0 bases, leaving 14 bases between the germline ends. This CDR3 contains 16 residues. Here the CDR3 reads CAWSVGIGGLNTEAFF. As DNA, the CDR3 is TGTGCCTGGAGTGTAGGGATTGGGGGGTTGAACACTGAAGCTTTCTTT.

V is TRBV19 and J is TRBJ1-2, with TRBD1 as a possible D gene (5 bases). V was pared by 6 bases and J by 3 bases, with 14 bases between. Germline V gives CDR1 LNHDA, CDR2 SQIVND (reference sequence). The CDR3 has 14 residues. The CDR3 loop reads CASRTATGHYGYTF. CDR3 coding DNA: TGTGCCAGTAGAACCGCCACAGGACACTATGGCTACACCTTC.

V gene TRBV6-5 combines with J gene TRBJ2-7; weak D call: TRBD1 (8 bases). Trimming cost V 9 bases and J 4 bases, with 16 bases left between them. The CDR3 is 13 amino acids. Germline CDR1 is MNHEY and CDR2 is SVGAGI. As DNA, the CDR3 is TGTGCCAGGAGCGGGACAGGAATTTACGAGCAGTACTTC. Amino acids: CARSGTGIYEQYF.

The rearrangement joins TRBV13 to TRBJ1-1; D unclear. This CDR3 comprises 13 residues. Germline V gives CDR1 PRHDT, CDR2 FYEKMQ (reference sequence). V gave up 4 bases and J gave up 0 bases, with 6 bases separating them. CDR3 coding DNA: TGTGCCAGCAGCTCCCCTATGAACACTGAAGCTTTCTTT. This gives the protein CASSSPMNTEAFF.

The rearrangement uses TRBV9 and TRBJ2-3, with 7 bases fitting TRBD2. The CDR3 has 13 amino acids. The germline V gene has CDR1 SGDLS and CDR2 YYNGEE. Germline trimming cut 7 bases from V and 6 bases from J; bases unmatched to any gene: 8. The CDR3 here is CASGAGAGDTQYF. The DNA for the CDR3 is TGTGCCAGCGGGGCGGGAGCTGGGGATACGCAGTATTTT.

This sequence joins TRBV7-3 and TRBJ2-1, with a possible D match to TRBD2 (7 bases). V dropped 5 bases and J dropped 10 bases, with 12 bases sitting between them. This CDR3 region has 12 residues. The germline V gene encodes CDR1 SGHTA and CDR2 FQGTGA. For the CDR3, the DNA is TGTGCCAGCAGCCCAAGGGGGGGGGAGCAGTTCTTC. Its translation: CASSPRGGEQFF.

The chain recombines TRBV27 with TRBJ2-7; possible D gene TRBD2, 6 bases. V was shortened by 3 bases and J by 2 bases, with 8 bases between the two germline ends. The CDR3 is 13 residues long. Germline values: CDR1 MNHEY, CDR2 SMNVEV (reference sequence). CDR3 DNA sequence: TGTGCCAGCAGTTTGGGCGGGACCTACGAGCAGTACTTC. This codes for CASSLGGTYEQYF.

The chain employs TRBV18 and TRBJ2-7; 9 bases agree with TRBD1. CDR3 length: 14 amino acids. The V and J ends lost 3 bases and 5 bases, in that order; junction bases with no gene match: 5. CDR1 and CDR2 (germline): KGHSH, LQKENI. This CDR3 is CASSPGTGIDEQYF. CDR3 sequence (DNA): TGTGCCAGCTCACCCGGGACAGGGATAGACGAGCAGTACTTC.

The chain recombines TRBV7-6 with TRBJ2-1; 10 nucleotides align to TRBD2. Germline CDR1 SGHVS, CDR2 FNYEAQ. This CDR3 contains 15 residues. J was trimmed by 8 bases and V by 0 bases; bases with no gene match: 4. CDR3 DNA sequence: TGTGCCAGCAGCTTAGCGGGACTAGCGATCGATGAGCAGTTCTTC. It codes for CASSLAGLAIDEQFF.

This clone was recorded once. V and J are TRBV6-5 and TRBJ2-7; possible D gene TRBD1, 5 bases. CDR3 length equals 14 residues. V gave up 5 bases and J gave up 0 bases, with 11 bases separating them. CDR1 is MNHEY, CDR2 SVGAGI, per germline. CDR3 nucleotide sequence: TGTGCCAGCAGTCCAGGTGACAGCTCCTACGAGCAGTACTTC. The encoded protein is CASSPGDSSYEQYF.

The rearrangement links TRBV6-5 to TRBJ2-2, with a possible D match to TRBD2 (6 bases). CDR1 is MNHEY and CDR2 is SVGAGI in the germline V gene. The V end was cut by 6 bases, the J end by 4 bases, with 9 bases between. There are 13 residues in the CDR3. The CDR3 region has the DNA TGTGCCAGCAGGACTAGGGGCACCGGGGAGCTGTTTTTT. As protein: CASRTRGTGELFF.

The rearrangement links TRBV6-6 to TRBJ1-4; 8 bases match TRBD1. CDR1 and CDR2 from the germline V gene are MNHNY and SVGAGI (reference sequence). The CDR3 extends over 16 amino acids. V dropped 0 bases and J dropped 0; count of bases not matched to a gene: 0. The CDR3 nucleotides read TGTGCCAGCAGTTACTCACAGGGGGCAACTAATGAAAAACTGTTTTTT. This gives the protein CASSYSQGATNEKLFF.

The chain links TRBV5-4 to TRBJ2-3; 9 nucleotides agree with TRBD2. CDR1 is SGHNT, CDR2 YYREEE, per germline (reference sequence). The CDR3 loop spans 16 amino acids. With V trimmed by 1 base and J by 2 bases, 5 bases remained unmatched. CDR3 nucleotides: TGTGCCAGCAGCTTGTGGGCTAGCGGGGCCACAGATACGCAGTATTTT. Translating it yields CASSLWASGATDTQYF.

V gene TRBV28 combines with J gene TRBJ2-5; 7 bases align to TRBD2. With 4 bases clipped from V and 5 bases from J, the junction kept 10 bases outside the gene matches. From germline, CDR1 is MDHEN and CDR2 SYDVKM. The CDR3 covers 15 residues. The CDR3 DNA is TGTGCCAGCAGTTCCCTGTTACTGGGGGGGGAGACCCAGTACTTC. Translation: CASSSLLLGGETQYF. Together with reference TRBV28 and TRBJ2-5, the CDR3 gives the full variable domain: DVKVTQSSRYLVKRTGEKVFLECVQDMDHENMFWYRQDPGLGLRLIYFSYDVKMKEKGDIPEGYSVSREKKERFSLILESASTNQTSMYLCASSSLLLGGETQYFGPGTRLLVL.

The chain uses TRBV4-1 and TRBJ1-4; D is possibly TRBD1 (6 bases). Trimming left V 3 bases short and J 0 bases short, with 8 bases between. This CDR3 comprises 15 residues. CDR1 is MGHRA, CDR2 YSYEKL, per germline. CDR3 bases: TGCGCCAGCAGCCAGACAGGAACAACTAATGAAAAACTGTTTTTT. It yields the protein CASSQTGTTNEKLFF.